These 4 T cell receptor beta chains share one sample of origin, sequenced in a study of radiotherapy plus CTLA-4 blockade in lung cancer. Some clones are missing from TCRdb's copy, which holds only in-frame ones; the method was immunoSEQ multiplex PCR. The sample holds about 32,000 clones; roughly 79% are singletons and the top ten take 11% to 15%. The source was peripheral blood, collected from a patient treated with radiotherapy plus ipilimumab. Source of these receptors: a human donor with non-small cell lung cancer that progressed on radiotherapy plus ipilimumab.

V usage is TRBV5-1 and J usage is TRBJ1-1, with TRBD1 matching 9 bases. The CDR3 extends over 14 amino acids. V lost 4 bases to trimming and J lost 5 bases; unmatched junction nucleotides: 6. Germline V lookup: CDR1 SGHRS, CDR2 YFSETQ. The CDR3 nucleotides are TGCGCCAGCAGCCCTGGACAGGGGAGAACTGAAGCTTTCTTT. Its protein product is CASSPGQGRTEAFF.

V and J are TRBV28 and TRBJ2-6; D might be TRBD1 (6 bases). CDR1 and CDR2 from the germline V gene are MDHEN and SYDVKM. V was cut by 6 bases and J by 0 bases, with 12 bases left in between. The CDR3 has 16 residues. CDR3 protein: CASRPDSDSGANVLTF. As DNA, the CDR3 is TGTGCCAGCAGACCGGACAGTGACTCTGGGGCCAACGTCCTGACTTTC.

The V and J genes are TRBV6-1 and TRBJ2-2, with TRBD2 as a possible D gene (7 bases). The ends were cut back, 6 bases at V and 11 bases at J, with 19 bases in the middle. CDR3 size: 14 residues. The germline V gene encodes CDR1 MNHNS and CDR2 SASEGT. The CDR3, as DNA: TGTGCCAGCAGCGCCCTTAGAGGGGGGGACGAGCTGTTTTTT. This encodes CASSALRGGDELFF.

This chain joins TRBV5-1 and TRBJ2-1, with TRBD2 matching 10 bases. V gave up 2 bases and J gave up 6 bases; unmatched junction bases: 5. This CDR3 region has 15 residues. CDR1 and CDR2 (germline): SGHRS, YFSETQ. CDR3 residues: CASSLGGLAANEQFF. CDR3 coding DNA: TGCGCCAGCAGCTTAGGTGGACTAGCGGCCAATGAGCAGTTCTTC.